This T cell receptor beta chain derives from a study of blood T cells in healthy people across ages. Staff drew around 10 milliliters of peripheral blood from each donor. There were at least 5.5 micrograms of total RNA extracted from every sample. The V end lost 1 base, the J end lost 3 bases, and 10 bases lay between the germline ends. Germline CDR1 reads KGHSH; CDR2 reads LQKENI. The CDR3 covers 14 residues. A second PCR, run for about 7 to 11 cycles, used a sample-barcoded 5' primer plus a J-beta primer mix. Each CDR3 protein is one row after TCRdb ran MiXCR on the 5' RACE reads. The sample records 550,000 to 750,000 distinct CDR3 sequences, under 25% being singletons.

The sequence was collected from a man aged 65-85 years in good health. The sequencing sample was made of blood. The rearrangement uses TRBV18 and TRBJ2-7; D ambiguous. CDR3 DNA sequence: TGTGCCAGCTCACCACGAGCGTTCGGCTACGAGCAGTACTTC. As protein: CASSPRAFGYEQYF.